Listed here is a single T cell receptor beta chain. What it binds is unknown. A much more abundant neighbour one base away suggests this may be a read error. Trimming removed 7 bases from V and 7 bases from J; junction bases left unmatched: 16. The CDR3 runs to 15 residues. CDR1 and CDR2 (germline): SGHAT, FQDESV (reference sequence). The sample belongs to a study of Graves' ophthalmopathy and Graves' hyperthyroidism. Whole-study results and caveats: Ophthalmopathy cases were distinguished from stable hyperthyroidism by a 13-signature model, reaching about 91% sensitivity and around 80% specificity. Blood also harbored most expanded thyroid clonotypes above 0.001 frequency.

Researchers took RNA transcripts and amplified TCR beta CDR3 regions from them. First-round RT-PCR relied on HTBI primers, and a second-round multiplex PCR came next. Via MiXCR, TCRdb re-called the multiplex PCR reads, giving one row per CDR3 protein. The sample has 620,000 or so distinct CDR3 sequences, about 20% seen once. Hyperthyroidism qualified as stable when ophthalmopathy did not develop within 18 months of follow-up. This TCR derives from a woman aged 18-35 years with stable Graves' hyperthyroidism. Some clones in this sample may be carry-over from other donors' samples. The J gene is TRBJ2-7, the V gene TRBV11-1; TRBD1 agrees at 7 bases. Material for sequencing was peripheral blood. The DNA of the CDR3 is TGTGCCAGCACCCCTGGGGACAGTGTGCCAGGAGAGCAGTACTTC. Protein sequence: CASTPGDSVPGEQYF.